This entry lists 27 T cell receptor beta chains sequenced from one sample in a study of tumor-infiltrating lymphocytes in primary liver carcinoma. Both blood RNA, taken from unsorted whole blood, and germline DNA were extracted. cDNA specific to TCR beta was made from roughly 500 ng of total RNA, with a constant-region primer employed for priming. Slightly modified ARM-PCR, run as three nested multiplex PCR rounds, produced the TCR beta libraries. The first two PCR rounds used TRBV1-TRBV30 primers with a Cbeta primer, nine to ten cycles each. MiXCR, run by TCRdb on the multiplex PCR reads, gives a single entry per CDR3 protein. This sample carries 300,000 to 350,000 distinct CDR3 sequences, 65% of them seen once, and the ten largest clones take about 6.1%. Sample: peripheral blood. The receptors were gathered from a man in his forties with primary liver carcinoma and hepatitis B virus infection.

This clonotype was observed many times. CDR3 in DNA: TGCGCCAGCAGCAGAACCCTAGCGGGAGGAGATGAGCAGTTCTTC. This codes for CASSRTLAGGDEQFF. The genes are TRBV4-1 and TRBJ2-1; 11 bases fit TRBD2. There are 15 residues in the CDR3. Trimming at V came to 5 bases and at J to 8 bases, leaving 8 bases not matched to a gene. Germline values: CDR1 MGHRA, CDR2 YSYEKL.

This clonotype was seen a single time. One end of the junction does not line up with germline, which may come from a read error. The chain joins TRBV5-6 to TRBJ1-1; D not resolved. This CDR3 spans 14 amino acids. CDR1 is SGHDT and CDR2 is YYEEEE in the germline V gene. The CDR3 spells CASSLGLDGTEAFF. The CDR3 region has the DNA TGTGCCAGCAGCTTGGGTCTTGATGGCACTGAAGCGTTCTTT. Using reference TRBV5-6 and TRBJ1-1 for the parts outside the CDR3, the full variable domain is DAGVTQSPTHLIKTRGQQVTLRCSPKSGHDTVSWYQQALGQGPQFIFQYYEEEERQRGNFPDRFSGHQFPNYSSELNVNALLLGDSALYLCASSLGLDGTEAFFGQGTRLTVV.

This clonotype was detected ten times or more. This rearrangement joins TRBV12-3 or TRBV12-4 to TRBJ1-1; maybe TRBD1 (6 bases). V lost 3 bases to trimming and J lost 6 bases, with 14 bases between them. This CDR3 region has 14 residues. CDR3 DNA: TGTGCCAGCAGTTTCCGCGGGGGGCTTCCTGAAGCTTTCTTT. Translation: CASSFRGGLPEAFF.

The sample holds one count of this clonotype. Germline and junction disagree at one end, which may indicate a read error. The J gene is TRBJ2-1, the V gene TRBV25-1, with TRBD2 matching over 9 bases. The CDR3 consists of 15 residues. In germline, CDR1 is MGHDK, CDR2 SYGVNS. CDR3 sequence (DNA): TGTGCCAGCAGTGACGCGGGAGGGCCTACCAATGCGCAGTTCTTC. This gives the protein CASSDAGGPTNAQFF.

This rearrangement joins TRBV5-1 to TRBJ1-2; TRBD1 is a possible D gene (5 bases). The V gene lost 2 bases and the J gene lost 4 bases, with 12 bases spanning the gap. Germline values: CDR1 SGHRS, CDR2 YFSETQ. CDR3 length: 14 residues. CDR3 coding DNA: TGCGCCAGCAGCTTTCATACAGGCGGCTATGGCTACACCTTC. Residues: CASSFHTGGYGYTF.

This chain links TRBV28 with TRBJ2-3; 10 nucleotides match TRBD2. V was clipped by 7 bases and J by 0 bases; unmatched bases: 13. Germline V CDR1 and CDR2: MDHEN, SYDVKM. The CDR3 totals 18 residues. The CDR3 protein is CASMKTSGYGLSTDTQYF. The CDR3 region has the DNA TGTGCCAGCATGAAGACTAGCGGGTATGGGTTGAGCACAGATACGCAGTATTTT.

Notes on this clonotype: Its ends do not fully match the called genes, so a read error is possible. The chain employs TRBV29-1 and TRBJ1-1; 9 bases match TRBD1. Germline assignment: CDR1 SQVTM and CDR2 ANQGSEA. The CDR3 covers 15 residues. The CDR3 region is CSVDRGQGTNTEVFF. As DNA, the CDR3 is TGCAGCGTTGATAGAGGACAGGGGACGAACACTGAAGTTTTCTTT.

About this clonotype itself: This could be a read error, since a much larger clone is one nucleotide away. This chain uses TRBV7-8 with TRBJ2-7, with D possibly matching TRBD1 (6 bases). The CDR3 sequence is 13 residues long. Per germline, CDR1 SGHVS and CDR2 FQNEAQ. The CDR3 protein is CVSRTTGSYEQYF. The CDR3 nucleotides read TGTGTCAGCAGGACCACAGGGTCCTACGAGCAGTACTTC.

A note on this clonotype: Since a much larger clone is just one base distant, this may be a read error. The chain recombines TRBV4-2 with TRBJ2-7; the D gene is possibly TRBD2 (6 bases). This CDR3 has 13 residues. Trimming shortened V by 0 bases and J by 9 bases, and 12 bases separated the two germline ends. Germline assignment: CDR1 LGHNA and CDR2 YNFKEQ. CDR3 loop: CASSQDFSSGQYF. In DNA form, the CDR3 reads TGTGCCAGCAGCCAAGATTTCAGTAGCGGGCAGTACTTC.

The J gene is TRBJ1-2, the V gene TRBV28, with D perhaps TRBD1 (6 bases). The CDR3 extends over 14 amino acids. Between the trimmed V and J ends, which lost 3 bases and 2 bases, there was a span of 10 bases. Germline values: CDR1 MDHEN, CDR2 SYDVKM. CDR3 loop: CASSFSGQNYGYTF. Here the CDR3 DNA reads TGTGCCAGCAGTTTTTCGGGACAAAACTATGGCTACACCTTC.

This clonotype was seen a few times. This may stem from a read error, because a much larger clone lies one nucleotide away. The chain carries TRBV6-1 and TRBJ2-3; D may match TRBD1 or TRBD2 (5 bases each). CDR1 MNHNS and CDR2 SASEGT come from the germline V gene. This CDR3 region has 16 residues. CDR3: CTSRAGWWAEDDTQYF. In DNA, the CDR3 is TGTACCAGCAGGGCAGGGTGGTGGGCGGAGGACGACACGCAGTATTTT.

At least ten counts were recorded for this clonotype. The rearrangement uses TRBV6-2 or TRBV6-3 and TRBJ2-3, with D possibly matching TRBD1 (6 bases). CDR1 and CDR2 (germline): MNHEY, SVGEGT. CDR3 length equals 15 residues. Trimming took 0 bases from V and 4 from J, leaving 11 bases between them. CDR3 sequence: CASSYSQQGSDTQYF. DNA of the CDR3: TGTGCCAGCAGTTACTCCCAACAGGGATCAGATACGCAGTATTTT.

Worth noting for this clonotype: The final CDR3 position lacks the conserved phenylalanine or tryptophan, pointing to a likely read error. DNA for the CDR3: TGTGCCAGCGGGAGCGAGGCGGGGAACACCGGGGAGCTGTTTTCT. It translates to CASGSEAGNTGELFS. The rearrangement links TRBV5-6 to TRBJ2-2; possibly TRBD2 for D (5 bases). Trimming took off 7 bases at V and 1 base at J, with 14 bases between the two ends. CDR1 and CDR2 (germline): SGHDT, YYEEEE. The length of the CDR3 is 15 residues.

In regard to this clonotype: With a much larger clone just one base away, this may be a read error. V is TRBV12-3 or TRBV12-4 and J is TRBJ1-5; tentative D call: TRBD1 (5 bases). The CDR3 covers 14 residues. Trimming cost V 7 bases and J 3 bases, with 13 bases left between them. The CDR3 reads CASNPGRDNQPQHF. The DNA of the CDR3 is TGTGCCAGCAACCCAGGGCGGGACAATCAGCCCCAGCATTTT.

This clonotype was counted only a few times. This chain joins TRBV5-5 and TRBJ2-1, with a possible D match to TRBD2 (6 bases). V lost 6 bases and J 3 bases, leaving 16 bases between the germline ends. The V gene's germline CDR1 is SGHKS and CDR2 YYEKEE (reference sequence). CDR3 length: 15 residues. CDR3 in amino acids: CASNPRDLLYNEQFF. The CDR3 DNA sequence: TGTGCCAGCAACCCCCGGGACTTGCTCTACAATGAGCAGTTCTTC.

The chain employs TRBV6-6 and TRBJ2-3, with D perhaps TRBD2 (6 bases). The CDR3 contains 16 residues. V dropped 10 bases and J dropped 1 base, with 21 bases sitting between them. Germline V CDR1 and CDR2: MNHNY, SVGAGI (reference sequence). The chain's CDR3 is CATSWTGTLRTDTQYF. For the CDR3, the DNA is TGTGCCACCAGCTGGACCGGGACTCTCCGCACAGATACGCAGTATTTT.

A word on this clonotype: A much more abundant neighbour one base away suggests this may be a read error. The V call is TRBV4-3, the J call TRBJ2-1, with 10 bases that match TRBD2. The CDR3 spans 17 residues. Germline CDR1 LGHNA, CDR2 YSLEER. Written as DNA, the CDR3 is TGCGCCTGCAGCCAAGAAGCGGTAGCGGGAGGAAGGAATGAGCAGTTCTTC. Protein: CACSQEAVAGGRNEQFF.

With regard to this clonotype: At one boundary the junction diverges from the germline segment, which might be a read error. The genes are TRBV11-1 and TRBJ1-1; D may be TRBD1 (5 bases). This CDR3 spans 14 amino acids. Germline V gene sequence: CDR1 SGHAT, CDR2 FQDESV (reference sequence). Here the CDR3 reads CASSLATGGIEAFF. CDR3 DNA: TGTGCAAGCAGCTTAGCGACCGGGGGAATTGAAGCTTTCTTT.

Worth noting for this clonotype: One end of the junction varies from germline; a read error may be responsible. The chain combines TRBV10-1 with TRBJ2-7, with D possibly TRBD2 on 5 matching bases. The CDR3 has 13 residues. Germline values: CDR1 WNHNN, CDR2 SYGVQD (reference sequence). The CDR3 sequence: CSSSESGSGKQYF. The CDR3 coding sequence is TGCTCCAGCAGTGAGTCTGGGAGCGGCAAGCAGTACTTC.

The chain combines TRBV29-1 with TRBJ2-5; no definite D call. This CDR3 region has 13 residues. V was shortened by 5 bases and J by 5 bases, with 15 bases between the two germline ends. The V gene's germline CDR1 is SQVTM and CDR2 ANQGSEA. The CDR3 sequence is CSVREFWTETQYF. The CDR3 DNA sequence: TGCAGCGTTAGGGAATTTTGGACGGAGACCCAGTACTTC.

The chain couples TRBV6-6 to TRBJ1-2; D is unclear. The CDR3 has 16 residues. Trimming pared 8 bases from V and 6 bases from J, leaving 25 bases between. Germline V lookup: CDR1 MNHNY, CDR2 SVGAGI (reference sequence). CDR3 in amino acids: CASFGPTAGRIDGYTF. The CDR3 region has the DNA TGTGCCAGCTTTGGTCCGACGGCAGGCCGTATTGATGGCTACACCTTC.

This rearrangement joins TRBV7-8 to TRBJ1-6, with D tentatively TRBD1 (5 bases). The CDR3 runs 16 residues. V lost 6 bases, J lost 4 bases, and 16 bases lay in between. CDR1 SGHVS and CDR2 FQNEAQ come from the germline V gene. The DNA for the CDR3 is TGTGCCAGCAGACCGCAGGGAGATTCTTATAATTCACCCCTCCACTTT. Protein product: CASRPQGDSYNSPLHF.

The chain employs TRBV5-4 and TRBJ2-1, with D perhaps being TRBD1 or TRBD2 (5 bases each). Trimming stripped 9 bases from V and 7 bases from J, with 23 bases between. Germline-derived CDR1 and CDR2 are SGHNT and YYREEE (reference sequence). The CDR3 runs 15 residues. CDR3 region: CAINPGSSGKNEQFF. The CDR3 coding sequence is TGTGCCATCAACCCAGGGAGTTCAGGGAAGAATGAGCAGTTCTTC.

This clonotype has a count of ten or more. V gene TRBV6-1 combines with J gene TRBJ2-3; 9 nucleotides agree with TRBD2. The CDR3 consists of 17 residues. Germline V gives CDR1 MNHNS, CDR2 SASEGT. The junction had 11 bases not matched to a gene; V was cut back by 4 bases and J by 3 bases. The CDR3 bases are TGTGCCAGCAGTGGATCTTCTAGCGGGGATAATACAGATACGCAGTATTTT. Translating gives CASSGSSSGDNTDTQYF.

Comment on this clonotype: At one end, the junction sequence differs from germline, possibly due to a read error. V is TRBV11-1 and J is TRBJ2-7; 10 nucleotides line up with TRBD2. Germline V gene data show CDR1 as SGHAT and CDR2 as FQDESV (reference sequence). CDR3 length: 13 residues. CDR3 sequence reads: CASGLGLASEQYF. The CDR3 DNA follows: TGTGCCAGCGGCTTGGGACTAGCGTCCGAGCAGTACTTC.

As regards this clonotype: Germline and junction disagree at one end, which may indicate a read error. This sequence joins TRBV10-3 and TRBJ1-2, with D hard to call. Germline V gene sequence: CDR1 ENHRY, CDR2 SYGVKD. The length of the CDR3 is 13 residues. In DNA form, the CDR3 reads TGTGTCATCAGTGAGCTGGGAGAGGATGGCTACACCTTC. This sequence encodes CVISELGEDGYTF.

This clonotype was detected many times. CDR3 sequence reads: CASSPGQGRTGYTF. The CDR3 coding sequence is TGCGCCAGCAGCCCGGGACAGGGGCGCACGGGCTACACCTTC. The chain links TRBV4-3 to TRBJ1-2; 10 bases fit TRBD1. The CDR3 is 14 amino acids. Germline V gene data show CDR1 as LGHNA and CDR2 as YSLEER. V shed 4 bases, J shed 8 bases, and the junction held 7 bases outside the gene matches.